The rows below give T cell receptor beta chains drawn from one sample of a study of vaccination and CD4 T cells after COVID-19. TCRdb itself ran the PCR reads through MiXCR, one entry per CDR3 protein. There are some 10,000 distinct CDR3 sequences in the sample; around 46% occur only once, and about a fifth lies in the top ten. These receptors have no known antigen. The specimen was CD4+ T cells from blood, cultured in vitro. Every receptor here comes from a human donor who had recovered from COVID-19. The CDR3 runs from the conserved cysteine through the conserved F or W. D genes are given only for firm matches. Clone size is shown for a subset of rows, as once, few, many or a class of expanded clone.

length: 15
D: TRBD1
J: TRBJ2-2
size: few
V: TRBV15
CDR3: CATSGGQGNTGELFF
DNA: TGTGCCACCAGCGGTGGACAGGGGAACACCGGGGAGCTGTTTTTT

length: 17
D: NA
J: TRBJ1-6
size: few
V: TRBV6-2/TRBV6-3
CDR3: CASSYPPTGRDNSPLHF
DNA: TGTGCCAGCAGTTACCCACCGACAGGACGGGATAATTCACCCCTCCACTTT

length: 13
D: TRBD1
J: TRBJ1-3
size: NA
V: TRBV6-1
CDR3: CASSNTGQGYIYF
DNA: TGTGCCAGCAGTAACACCGGACAGGGCTACATATATTTT

length: 16
D: TRBD1
J: TRBJ2-2
size: few
V: TRBV7-9
CDR3: CASSVTGGGSTGELFF
DNA: TGTGCCAGCAGCGTAACAGGGGGCGGTAGCACCGGGGAGCTGTTTTTT

length: 17
D: TRBD2
J: TRBJ2-3
size: NA
V: TRBV20-1
CDR3: CSAKGGLAGGQVDTQYF
DNA: TGCAGTGCTAAGGGGGGACTAGCGGGGGGGCAGGTAGATACGCAGTATTTT

length: 11
D: NA
J: TRBJ1-6
size: few
V: TRBV6-1
CDR3: CASSPDRTIHF
DNA: TGTGCCAGCAGTCCGGACAGAACAATCCACTTT

length: 15
D: TRBD2
J: TRBJ2-3
size: few
V: TRBV20-1
CDR3: CSASRTSGSADTQYF
DNA: TGCAGTGCTAGCCGGACTAGCGGATCGGCAGATACGCAGTATTTT

length: 14
D: NA
J: TRBJ1-1
size: NA
V: TRBV2
CDR3: CASRVEPMNTEAFF
DNA: TGTGCCAGCAGGGTTGAGCCTATGAACACTGAAGCTTTCTTT

length: 14
D: NA
J: TRBJ1-2
size: NA
V: TRBV19
CDR3: CASSIAGINYGYTF
DNA: TGTGCCAGTAGTATAGCTGGGATTAACTATGGCTACACCTTC

length: 17
D: TRBD1
J: TRBJ1-1
size: NA
V: TRBV27
CDR3: CASSLAGGSARNTEAFF
DNA: TGTGCCAGCAGTTTAGCAGGGGGCTCTGCTCGGAACACTGAAGCTTTCTTT

length: 15
D: NA
J: TRBJ1-2
size: NA
V: TRBV19
CDR3: CTSSINGVANYGYTF
DNA: TGTACCAGTAGTATAAACGGAGTTGCAAACTATGGCTACACCTTC

length: 14
D: NA
J: TRBJ2-7
size: few
V: TRBV6-1
CDR3: CASSEAAQVNEQYF
DNA: TGTGCCAGCAGTGAAGCGGCCCAGGTAAACGAGCAGTACTTC

length: 14
D: NA
J: TRBJ2-7
size: NA
V: TRBV10-3
CDR3: CAAGAGGARYEQYF
DNA: TGTGCCGCTGGAGCCGGGGGCGCCCGGTACGAGCAGTACTTC

length: 14
D: NA
J: TRBJ2-7
size: NA
V: TRBV7-9
CDR3: CASSLTGSSYEQYF
DNA: TGTGCCAGCAGCTTAACGGGGAGCTCCTACGAGCAGTACTTC

length: 16
D: TRBD1
J: TRBJ2-2
size: NA
V: TRBV7-2
CDR3: CASSLPGQGDTGELFF
DNA: TGTGCCAGCAGCTTACCGGGACAGGGGGACACCGGGGAGCTGTTTTTT

length: 14
D: NA
J: TRBJ1-5
size: NA
V: TRBV5-8
CDR3: CASAGRILNQPQHF
DNA: TGTGCCAGCGCGGGAAGGATTCTCAACCAGCCCCAGCATTTT

length: 14
D: NA
J: TRBJ1-1
size: NA
V: TRBV6-1
CDR3: CASSEHGQNTEAFF
DNA: TGTGCCAGCAGTGAGCACGGCCAGAACACTGAAGCTTTCTTT

length: 14
D: NA
J: TRBJ1-1
size: few
V: TRBV6-1
CDR3: CASSAGTANTEAFF
DNA: TGTGCCAGCAGTGCCGGGACGGCGAACACTGAAGCTTTCTTT

length: 12
D: NA
J: TRBJ2-5
size: NA
V: TRBV2
CDR3: CASSRQIETQYF
DNA: TGTGCCAGCAGTCGGCAGATAGAGACCCAGTACTTC

length: 15
D: NA
J: TRBJ2-3
size: NA
V: TRBV5-1
CDR3: CASSLGGARTDTQYF
DNA: TGCGCCAGCAGCTTGGGAGGGGCCCGCACAGATACGCAGTATTTT

length: 15
D: NA
J: TRBJ1-1
size: NA
V: TRBV7-8
CDR3: CASSLSRVGVTEAFF
DNA: TGTGCCAGCAGCTTGTCAAGGGTTGGGGTAACTGAAGCTTTCTTT

length: 16
D: NA
J: TRBJ1-1
size: NA
V: TRBV11-3
CDR3: CASSLETPRLNTEAFF
DNA: TGTGCCAGCAGCTTAGAGACGCCCCGGTTGAACACTGAAGCTTTCTTT

length: 14
D: NA
J: TRBJ2-3
size: few
V: TRBV9
CDR3: CASSSTYSTDTQYF
DNA: TGTGCCAGCAGCTCGACCTATAGCACAGATACGCAGTATTTT

length: 14
D: NA
J: TRBJ1-1
size: NA
V: TRBV7-8
CDR3: CASSLAGQNTEAFF
DNA: TGTGCCAGCAGCTTGGCGGGGCAGAACACTGAAGCTTTCTTT

length: 14
D: NA
J: TRBJ1-1
size: NA
V: TRBV7-8
CDR3: CASSLGQPNTEAFF
DNA: TGTGCCAGCAGCTTAGGACAGCCAAACACTGAAGCTTTCTTT

length: 16
D: TRBD2
J: TRBJ2-1
size: few
V: TRBV9
CDR3: CASSPTTSGVYNEQFF
DNA: TGTGCCAGCAGCCCGACGACTAGCGGGGTATACAATGAGCAGTTCTTC

length: 16
D: TRBD2
J: TRBJ2-5
size: NA
V: TRBV6-1
CDR3: CASSRVGGGAVETQYF
DNA: TGTGCCAGCAGTCGGGTTGGCGGGGGGGCCGTAGAGACCCAGTACTTC

length: 12
D: NA
J: TRBJ1-2
size: few
V: TRBV7-8
CDR3: CASSSDRAGYTF
DNA: TGTGCCAGCAGCTCGGACAGAGCCGGCTACACCTTC

length: 19
D: NA
J: TRBJ2-3
size: NA
V: TRBV24-1
CDR3: CATSTRSPQDNGGTDTQYF
DNA: TGTGCCACCAGTACCCGCTCCCCCCAGGACAATGGCGGAACAGATACGCAGTATTTT

length: 15
D: TRBD1
J: TRBJ2-7
size: NA
V: TRBV7-2
CDR3: CASSFRDRLGYEQYF
DNA: TGTGCCAGCAGCTTCCGGGACAGGTTAGGATACGAGCAGTACTTC

length: 14
D: NA
J: TRBJ1-6
size: medium-sized
V: TRBV28
CDR3: CASSLLGGGVPLHF
DNA: TGTGCCAGCAGTCTCTTAGGGGGTGGGGTGCCCCTCCACTTT

length: 16
D: TRBD1
J: TRBJ1-2
size: NA
V: TRBV19
CDR3: CASSMSAGQGRNGYTF
DNA: TGTGCCAGTAGTATGTCGGCGGGACAGGGGAGGAATGGCTACACCTTC

length: 14
D: TRBD1
J: TRBJ1-2
size: NA
V: TRBV2
CDR3: CASSSDRGVGGYTF
DNA: TGTGCCAGCAGCTCGGACAGGGGAGTTGGGGGCTACACCTTC

length: 13
D: NA
J: TRBJ2-5
size: few
V: TRBV7-6
CDR3: CASSLTGEETQYF
DNA: TGTGCCAGCAGCTTAACTGGAGAAGAGACCCAGTACTTC

length: 15
D: NA
J: TRBJ1-2
size: NA
V: TRBV7-2
CDR3: CASSLVQGSWVGYTF
DNA: TGTGCCAGCAGCTTAGTACAGGGAAGTTGGGTTGGCTACACCTTC

length: 12
D: NA
J: TRBJ2-3
size: NA
V: TRBV4-3
CDR3: CASSQGSNTQYF
DNA: TGCGCCAGCAGCCAAGGTAGTAATACGCAGTATTTT

length: 12
D: NA
J: TRBJ1-2
size: NA
V: TRBV28
CDR3: CASNTRAGGYTF
DNA: TGTGCCAGCAATACTCGGGCGGGAGGCTACACCTTC

length: 15
D: NA
J: TRBJ2-7
size: NA
V: TRBV18
CDR3: CASSPLTGFGSEQYF
DNA: TGTGCCAGCTCACCACTGACGGGGTTCGGGAGCGAGCAGTACTTC

length: 14
D: NA
J: TRBJ1-5
size: NA
V: TRBV12-3/TRBV12-4
CDR3: CASSFLTTNQPQHF
DNA: TGTGCCAGCAGTTTCCTAACGACTAATCAGCCCCAGCATTTT

length: 15
D: NA
J: TRBJ2-3
size: NA
V: TRBV4-1
CDR3: CASSQGGSPTDTQYF
DNA: TGCGCCAGCAGCCAAGGAGGTAGCCCCACAGATACGCAGTATTTT

length: 18
D: TRBD2
J: TRBJ2-1
size: once
V: TRBV14
CDR3: CASSQGLAGSRPSNEQFF
DNA: TGTGCCAGCAGCCAAGGACTAGCGGGGTCACGACCGAGCAATGAGCAGTTCTTC

length: 13
D: NA
J: TRBJ1-1
size: NA
V: TRBV10-3
CDR3: CAITRAGVTEAFF
DNA: TGTGCCATCACGAGGGCAGGTGTCACTGAAGCTTTCTTT

length: 14
D: NA
J: TRBJ2-4
size: NA
V: TRBV27
CDR3: CASRQNLAKNIQYF
DNA: TGTGCCAGCCGACAGAATTTAGCCAAAAACATTCAGTACTTC

length: 12
D: NA
J: TRBJ2-7
size: NA
V: TRBV10-3
CDR3: CAISHVAYEQYF
DNA: TGTGCCATCAGTCACGTTGCCTACGAGCAGTACTTC

length: 14
D: NA
J: TRBJ2-5
size: few
V: TRBV2
CDR3: CASSENRDQETQYF
DNA: TGTGCCAGCAGTGAAAATCGAGACCAAGAGACCCAGTACTTC

length: 14
D: TRBD1
J: TRBJ1-1
size: NA
V: TRBV15
CDR3: CATSRGQGNDEAFF
DNA: TGTGCCACCAGCAGAGGACAGGGCAACGATGAAGCTTTCTTT

length: 15
D: TRBD1
J: TRBJ1-2
size: NA
V: TRBV19
CDR3: CASSASGTGGYGYTF
DNA: TGTGCCAGTAGTGCCTCCGGGACAGGGGGCTATGGCTACACCTTC

length: 15
D: TRBD1
J: TRBJ1-6
size: few
V: TRBV20-1
CDR3: CSAVDRGSYNSPLHF
DNA: TGCAGTGCTGTTGACAGGGGGTCCTATAATTCACCCCTCCACTTT